This T cell receptor beta chain was sequenced during a study of Ad26.COV2.S vaccination and SARS-CoV-2 variants. Study-level background: The authors gave Ad26.COV2.S intramuscularly, either once or twice 56 days apart.

Treatment indicated: around 19 received Ad26.COV2.S at low or high dose, single or two shots; 5 received placebo; per-sample allocation not given. Material that was analyzed had been drawn on day 63 after the first vaccine or placebo injection. The CDR3 sequence is 15 residues long. V was shortened by 1 base and J by 0 bases, with 11 bases between the two germline ends. Germline values: CDR1 SGHKS, CDR2 YYEKEE (reference sequence). Profiling relied on immunoSEQ multiplex PCR, and the TCRdb table lists in-frame clones only, not all of them. The sample lists 200,000 to 300,000 clones, approximately 87% occurring once.

The TCR comes from a person between 18 and 59 years old who received the Ad26.COV2.S COVID-19 vaccine or a placebo. The specimen comprised peripheral blood, sampled in a trial of Ad26.COV2.S vaccine versus placebo. The V call is TRBV5-5, the J call TRBJ2-7; weak D call: TRBD1 (5 bases). The CDR3 sequence: CASSLRPGISYEQYF. The CDR3 nucleotides read TGTGCCAGCAGCTTGAGGCCAGGGATCTCCTACGAGCAGTACTTC.